What follows are 3 T cell receptor beta chains derived from one specimen sequenced in a study of graft-versus-host responses after intestinal transplantation. TCRdb keeps only in-frame clones here, not all; method: immunoSEQ multiplex PCR. This table has approximately 3,100 clones, approximately 81% appearing once. Graft specimens yielded both intraepithelial and lamina propria lymphocytes. The sequences come from ileum tissue, collected roughly 5 and 7 days after intestinal transplantation. These receptors came from a human patient who received an intestinal transplant, so some T cells may come from the graft donor.

This clone turned up a few times. The genes are TRBV11-1 and TRBJ2-7, with D perhaps matching TRBD2 (5 bases). The germline gives CDR1 SGHAT, CDR2 FQDESV (reference sequence). V was trimmed by 2 bases and J by 4 bases, leaving 12 bases between them. The CDR3 extends over 14 amino acids. The CDR3: CASSLISEKYEQYF. DNA for the CDR3: TGTGCCAGCAGCTTAATTAGCGAGAAATACGAGCAGTACTTC.

This clone was counted a few times. The J gene is TRBJ2-7, the V gene TRBV25-1; 9 nucleotides line up with TRBD2. Trimming at V came to 3 bases and at J to 4 bases, leaving 4 bases not matched to a gene. Germline values: CDR1 MGHDK, CDR2 SYGVNS. The CDR3 loop spans 14 amino acids. The chain's CDR3 is CASSDRREGYEQYF. CDR3 DNA sequence: TGTGCCAGCAGTGATAGGCGGGAGGGGTACGAGCAGTACTTC.

V gene TRBV11-2 combines with J gene TRBJ2-2; unclear D gene. This CDR3 has 12 amino acids. Germline V lookup: CDR1 SGHAT, CDR2 FQNNGV. Trimming pared 3 bases from V and 1 base from J, leaving 0 bases between. CDR3 in DNA: TGTGCCAGCAGCTTGAACACCGGGGAGCTGTTTTTT. Its protein is CASSLNTGELFF. Combining the CDR3 with reference TRBV11-2 and TRBJ2-2 gives the whole variable domain EAGVAQSPRYKIIEKRQSVAFWCNPISGHATLYWYQQILGQGPKLLIQFQNNGVVDDSQLPKDRFSAERLKGVDSTLKIQPAKLEDSAVYLCASSLNTGELFFGEGSRLTVL.